One and the same sample provided the 3 T cell receptor beta chains below, sequenced in a study of CD8 T cells in Susac syndrome. RNA, at about 0.45 to 1 ug, was reverse transcribed with random hexamers. From the immunoSEQ multiplex PCR reads, TCRdb called clonotypes with MiXCR, one entry per CDR3 protein. This table holds about 130,000 distinct CDR3 sequences, roughly 93% found once. Sequenced sample: CD8+ T cells from PBMCs. All receptors derive from a human donor with multiple sclerosis.

The gene calls are TRBV27 and TRBJ2-1; D not certain. Germline values: CDR1 MNHEY, CDR2 SMNVEV (reference sequence). Trimming left V 5 bases short and J 7 bases short, with 15 bases between. The CDR3 sequence is 14 residues long. The CDR3, as DNA: TGTGCCAGCAGTCCCAGCCACTACTTTAATGAGCAGTTCTTC. Protein: CASSPSHYFNEQFF.

V gene TRBV13 combines with J gene TRBJ1-1; D not resolved. Germline V gene sequence: CDR1 PRHDT, CDR2 FYEKMQ (reference sequence). This CDR3 has 14 amino acids. The V and J ends lost 7 bases and 7 bases respectively, with 19 bases between them. CDR3 region: CASKDGRHADEAFF. The CDR3, as DNA: TGTGCCAGCAAGGACGGCCGACACGCTGATGAAGCTTTCTTT.

This chain links TRBV11-2 with TRBJ2-7, with D perhaps TRBD1 (6 bases). The V gene lost 4 bases and the J gene lost 7 bases, with 11 bases spanning the gap. CDR1 is SGHAT, CDR2 FQNNGV, per germline. This CDR3 comprises 12 residues. The CDR3 sequence: CASSSGVLEQYF. The DNA of the CDR3 is TGTGCCAGCAGCTCAGGGGTTCTAGAGCAGTACTTC.